This TCR beta chain appears in the sequencing data of a study of blood T cell repertoires in COVID-19. The table came from immunoSEQ multiplex PCR; TCRdb's copy has only in-frame clones and leaves some out. This table holds over 250,000 clones, roughly nine tenths found once. Germline CDR1 and CDR2: SGHNT and YYREEE (reference sequence). The junction had 3 bases not matched to a gene; V was cut back by 4 bases and J by 6 bases. The CDR3 contains 16 residues. The V and J genes are TRBV5-4 and TRBJ2-2; 16 bases match TRBD2. The TCR comes from a woman in her 30s with COVID-19, enrolled during active disease. Sequencing was done on a sample of peripheral blood. CDR3 region: CASSAGLAGGAGELFF. The CDR3 coding sequence is TGTGCCAGCAGCGCGGGACTAGCGGGAGGGGCCGGGGAGCTGTTTTTT.